Listed below are T cell receptor beta chains from one sample, sequenced in a study of OX40 agonist ivuxolimab in advanced cancers. The data were produced by immunoSEQ multiplex PCR, yet TCRdb's version contains in-frame clones alone and is incomplete. The repertoire includes over 60,000 clones, around 89% of them detected once, and 0.85% to 1% sits in the top ten. Here the sequenced sample was CD4+ or CD8+ T cells sorted from blood, taken in a trial of the OX40 agonist ivuxolimab. These receptors were taken from an adult with an advanced solid tumor such as melanoma, head and neck, liver or kidney cancer. The CDR3 runs from the conserved cysteine through the conserved F or W. Fields, in order: V gene, CDR3 protein.

V: TRBV7-6; CDR3: CASSLASGTGLYEQYF
V: TRBV19; CDR3: CASKSGGSDTQYF
V: TRBV19; CDR3: CASSPGIGQPQHF
V: TRBV10-3; CDR3: CATQDLAGEGETQYF
V: TRBV9; CDR3: CASSVVSGGEEQYF
V: TRBV7-6; CDR3: CASSLDRTGRETQYF
V: TRBV18; CDR3: CASSPGRSTGTGENIQYF
V: TRBV2; CDR3: CASSTGIGGYTF
V: TRBV6-1; CDR3: CASSEARDRRVGGEQFF
V: TRBV19; CDR3: CASRDPRSKGANGYTF
V: TRBV2; CDR3: CASSWGGDSSGNTIYF